This TCR beta chain was recorded in a study of blood T cell repertoires in COVID-19. Overall study context: Some COVID-19 samples were acute and others convalescent; all came from the United States, Italy and Spain. PBMCs, B-cell-depleted T cells, or T cells provided the cDNA or gDNA that made up the material.

Germline V CDR1 and CDR2: SNHLY, FYNNEI. The CDR3 extends over 16 amino acids. The V end lost 7 bases, the J end lost 3 bases, and 19 bases lay between the germline ends. Original processing methods: Amplification with reference gene primers provided the estimates of nucleated cell counts. This table comes from immunoSEQ multiplex PCR, and its TCRdb copy is limited to in-frame clones, with some not included. V and J calls and clone size are given by that table; D and trimming were obtained from the DNA. Of around 160,000 clones listed, 82% are singletons. The chain recombines TRBV2 with TRBJ1-5; a weak D match, TRBD1 (5 bases). Specimen: peripheral blood. The clonotype originates from a human donor with acute or convalescent COVID-19. The donor label of this sample is uncertain. The chain's CDR3 is CASTRGTGGINQPQHF. CDR3 DNA: TGTGCCAGCACCAGAGGAACAGGCGGAATCAATCAGCCCCAGCATTTT. The complete variable domain, with remaining parts taken from reference TRBV2 and TRBJ1-5, reads EPEVTQTPSHQVTQMGQEVILRCVPISNHLYFYWYRQILGQKVEFLVSFYNNEISEKSEIFDDQFSVERPDGSNFTLKIRSTKLEDSAMYFCASTRGTGGINQPQHFGDGTRLSIL.